Below, 22 T cell receptor beta chains from the same sample are listed, as sequenced in a study of identifying expanded T cells in peripheral blood. Sequenced by immunoSEQ multiplex PCR; TCRdb stores in-frame clones only, minus some. This table has about 97,000 clones, about 91% appearing once. Sequencing was carried out using blood. The receptors here all came from a person aged 18 to 70 in good health.

The chain has TRBV10-3 and TRBJ2-5; TRBD2 aligns across 12 bases. CDR1 is ENHRY and CDR2 is SYGVKD in the germline V gene. This CDR3 has 16 amino acids. V was pared by 2 bases and J by 4 bases, with 5 bases of the junction left unmatched. This chain's CDR3 is CAISEASGGATETQYF. In nucleotides, the CDR3 is TGTGCCATCAGTGAGGCTAGCGGGGGGGCCACAGAGACCCAGTACTTC.

This chain uses TRBV9 with TRBJ2-7, with D maybe TRBD2 (5 bases). The germline V and J ends were trimmed by 0 bases and 3 bases, with 13 bases remaining between them. This CDR3 has 15 amino acids. Germline V gives CDR1 SGDLS, CDR2 YYNGEE. The CDR3 loop reads CASSVGSGGFYEQYF. In DNA form, the CDR3 reads TGTGCCAGCAGCGTAGGATCAGGAGGTTTCTACGAGCAGTACTTC.

The chain recombines TRBV5-1 with TRBJ1-3, with D possibly matching TRBD1 (5 bases). Germline values: CDR1 SGHRS, CDR2 YFSETQ. Trimming stripped 2 bases from V and 4 bases from J, with 10 bases between. The CDR3 extends over 14 amino acids. CDR3 residues: CASSFDRAGNTIYF. In DNA, the CDR3 is TGCGCCAGCAGCTTTGACAGAGCAGGAAACACCATATATTTT.

V and J are TRBV19 and TRBJ1-5, with TRBD1 identical over 12 bases. The CDR3 totals 20 residues. CDR1 is LNHDA, CDR2 SQIVND, per germline (reference sequence). Unmatched junction bases numbered 15, after V lost 5 bases and J lost 1 base. CDR3 region: CASSLPPGQGAQGSNQPQHF. The CDR3 DNA reads TGTGCCAGTAGTCTACCTCCGGGACAGGGGGCCCAGGGGAGCAATCAGCCCCAGCATTTT.

This rearrangement joins TRBV19 to TRBJ1-1; D is uncertain. CDR3 length: 14 amino acids. Germline lookup yields CDR1 LNHDA and CDR2 SQIVND (reference sequence). The ends were cut back, 3 bases at V and 6 bases at J, with 14 bases in the middle. CDR3 sequence reads: CASSILAVGAEAFF. CDR3 coding DNA: TGTGCCAGTAGTATTCTCGCTGTGGGAGCTGAAGCTTTCTTT.

This chain uses TRBV5-4 with TRBJ2-2; D is perhaps TRBD1 or TRBD2 (6 bases each). V lost 4 bases, J lost 5 bases, and 15 bases lay in between. The CDR3 consists of 15 residues. Per germline, CDR1 SGHNT and CDR2 YYREEE (reference sequence). The CDR3 nucleotides are TGTGCCAGCAGCCCCCGGGGGCTGGGGACCGGGGAGCTGTTTTTT. Amino acid sequence: CASSPRGLGTGELFF.

The rearrangement uses TRBV18 and TRBJ2-7; D is unresolved. The CDR3 contains 14 residues. The germline CDR1 and CDR2 sequences are KGHSH and LQKENI. V lost 3 bases and J lost 2, with 11 bases in between. The CDR3 DNA follows: TGTGCCAGCTCACCGAATGGTGTGACCTACGAGCAGTACTTC. Its translation is CASSPNGVTYEQYF.

V usage is TRBV29-1 and J usage is TRBJ2-3; D is unclear. V dropped 0 bases and J dropped 0 bases, with 4 bases sitting between them. The germline CDR1 and CDR2 sequences are SQVTM and ANQGSEA. CDR3 size: 13 residues. In nucleotides, the CDR3 is TGCAGCGTTGAAGAGGGCAGCACAGATACGCAGTATTTT. Translating it yields CSVEEGSTDTQYF.

This chain connects TRBV19 to TRBJ1-6; TRBD1 matches 7 bases. The CDR3 consists of 15 residues. Germline lookup yields CDR1 LNHDA and CDR2 SQIVND (reference sequence). J lost 7 bases, V lost 4 bases, and 7 bases had no gene match. The CDR3 sequence: CASSKRQGLNSPLHF. CDR3 sequence (DNA): TGTGCCAGTAGTAAAAGACAGGGCCTCAATTCACCCCTCCACTTT.

This CDR3 is CASGDSGADTQYF. The CDR3 region has the DNA TGTGCCAGCGGGGACTCAGGGGCAGATACGCAGTATTTT. The V and J genes are TRBV7-3 and TRBJ2-3; TRBD1 or TRBD2 may be the D gene (6 bases each). This CDR3 has 13 amino acids. Germline values: CDR1 SGHTA, CDR2 FQGTGA. V was trimmed by 8 bases and J by 4 bases, leaving 13 bases between them.

The chain links TRBV2 to TRBJ1-1; unclear D gene. The CDR3 extends over 13 amino acids. Germline V gene data show CDR1 as SNHLY and CDR2 as FYNNEI. V shed 6 bases and J shed 0 bases, with 8 bases lying between them. The DNA for the CDR3 is TGTGCCAGCAGGGGAGAAATGAACACTGAAGCTTTCTTT. It is translated as CASRGEMNTEAFF. Looking up the rest from reference TRBV2 and TRBJ1-1 gives the full variable domain: EPEVTQTPSHQVTQMGQEVILRCVPISNHLYFYWYRQILGQKVEFLVSFYNNEISEKSEIFDDQFSVERPDGSNFTLKIRSTKLEDSAMYFCASRGEMNTEAFFGQGTRLTVV.

V usage is TRBV5-1 and J usage is TRBJ1-1; 9 bases are shared with TRBD1. Germline lookup yields CDR1 SGHRS and CDR2 YFSETQ. Trimming cost V 5 bases and J 5 bases; bases outside gene matches: 10. The CDR3 runs 15 residues. The CDR3 DNA follows: TGCGCCAGCAGATGGGGACAGGGTCTTGAAACTGAAGCTTTCTTT. Protein: CASRWGQGLETEAFF.

V gene TRBV28 combines with J gene TRBJ1-2, with 8 bases fitting TRBD1. The CDR3 contains 13 residues. Germline values: CDR1 MDHEN, CDR2 SYDVKM. The V segment lost 2 bases and the J segment 8 bases; nucleotides outside the gene matches: 4. The CDR3 DNA sequence: TGTGCCAGCAGTTTACGGGACAGGAGGGGCTACACCTTC. Its translation: CASSLRDRRGYTF.

J is TRBJ2-1 and V is TRBV7-9, with 10 bases aligning to TRBD1. Per germline, CDR1 SEHNR and CDR2 FQNEAQ (reference sequence). The CDR3 is made up of 12 amino acids. The trim removed 5 bases at V and 10 bases at J, leaving 2 bases unmatched. In DNA form, the CDR3 reads TGTGCCAGCAGCGCGACAGGGGGCGAGCAGTTCTTC. Its translation: CASSATGGEQFF.

The genes are TRBV2 and TRBJ2-7; 9 nucleotides line up with TRBD1. The CDR3 totals 15 residues. Germline V lookup: CDR1 SNHLY, CDR2 FYNNEI. J lost 5 bases, V lost 6 bases, and 11 bases had no gene match. The CDR3 nucleotides read TGTGCCAGCAGCCCTACAGGGGGCTCGGGAAACGAGCAGTACTTC. It encodes CASSPTGGSGNEQYF.

The chain combines TRBV5-1 with TRBJ1-1; D uncertain. The germline V gene encodes CDR1 SGHRS and CDR2 YFSETQ. The CDR3 sequence is 16 residues long. V was clipped by 5 bases and J by 0 bases, with 17 bases between them. The CDR3 here is CASSLPRQRMNTEAFF. CDR3 sequence (DNA): TGCGCCAGCAGTTTGCCCCGTCAAAGGATGAACACTGAAGCTTTCTTT. Looking up the rest from reference TRBV5-1 and TRBJ1-1 gives the full variable domain: KAGVTQTPRYLIKTRGQQVTLSCSPISGHRSVSWYQQTPGQGLQFLFEYFSETQRNKGNFPGRFSGRQFSNSRSEMNVSTLELGDSALYLCASSLPRQRMNTEAFFGQGTRLTVV.

The chain uses TRBV5-4 and TRBJ2-3; 7 nucleotides line up with TRBD1. V shed 3 bases and J 2 bases; nucleotides not matched to a gene: 6. This CDR3 spans 15 amino acids. CDR1 SGHNT and CDR2 YYREEE come from the germline V gene (reference sequence). The CDR3 sequence is CASSSGQTDTDTQYF. The CDR3 nucleotides read TGTGCCAGCAGCTCGGGACAGACTGACACAGATACGCAGTATTTT.

The gene calls are TRBV19 and TRBJ2-2; D gene unclear. V gave up 3 bases and J gave up 0 bases, with 8 bases separating them. The V gene's germline CDR1 is LNHDA and CDR2 SQIVND (reference sequence). The CDR3 is made up of 15 amino acids. CDR3 in amino acids: CASSIWGSNTGELFF. In DNA form, the CDR3 reads TGTGCCAGTAGTATCTGGGGATCGAACACCGGGGAGCTGTTTTTT.

The V and J genes are TRBV19 and TRBJ2-3; TRBD2 agrees at 7 bases. Per germline, CDR1 LNHDA and CDR2 SQIVND (reference sequence). The CDR3 runs 17 residues. The ends lost 3 bases at V and 2 bases at J; junction bases unmatched: 11. The DNA of the CDR3 is TGTGCCAGTAGTATTATGCGGGGGAGCACTTACACAGATACGCAGTATTTT. This translates into CASSIMRGSTYTDTQYF.

The chain combines TRBV20-1 with TRBJ1-4; D unresolved. V lost 5 bases to trimming and J lost 7 bases, with 5 bases between them. The CDR3 has 10 amino acids. Germline values: CDR1 DFQATT, CDR2 SNEGSKA (reference sequence). The CDR3 here is CSALGEKLFF. DNA of the CDR3: TGCAGTGCTCTTGGTGAAAAACTGTTTTTT.

This chain links TRBV7-2 with TRBJ2-7; a possible D gene is TRBD2 (5 bases). From germline, CDR1 is SGHTA and CDR2 FQGNSA. With 7 bases removed from V and 5 bases from J, the gap between germline ends came to 21 bases. This CDR3 is 15 amino acids long. This CDR3 reads CASTPSSGIFHEQYF. CDR3 coding DNA: TGTGCCAGCACCCCCTCCTCCGGGATCTTCCACGAGCAGTACTTC.

The chain joins TRBV10-2 to TRBJ2-7; TRBD2 aligns across 8 bases. The CDR3 is made up of 18 amino acids. Germline V gene data show CDR1 as WSHSY and CDR2 as SAAADI. V was pared by 3 bases and J by 1 base, with 14 bases of the junction left unmatched. The CDR3 sequence is CASSDGRAHVNASYEQYF. The DNA for the CDR3 is TGCGCCAGCAGTGACGGGAGGGCCCACGTGAATGCTTCCTACGAGCAGTACTTC.